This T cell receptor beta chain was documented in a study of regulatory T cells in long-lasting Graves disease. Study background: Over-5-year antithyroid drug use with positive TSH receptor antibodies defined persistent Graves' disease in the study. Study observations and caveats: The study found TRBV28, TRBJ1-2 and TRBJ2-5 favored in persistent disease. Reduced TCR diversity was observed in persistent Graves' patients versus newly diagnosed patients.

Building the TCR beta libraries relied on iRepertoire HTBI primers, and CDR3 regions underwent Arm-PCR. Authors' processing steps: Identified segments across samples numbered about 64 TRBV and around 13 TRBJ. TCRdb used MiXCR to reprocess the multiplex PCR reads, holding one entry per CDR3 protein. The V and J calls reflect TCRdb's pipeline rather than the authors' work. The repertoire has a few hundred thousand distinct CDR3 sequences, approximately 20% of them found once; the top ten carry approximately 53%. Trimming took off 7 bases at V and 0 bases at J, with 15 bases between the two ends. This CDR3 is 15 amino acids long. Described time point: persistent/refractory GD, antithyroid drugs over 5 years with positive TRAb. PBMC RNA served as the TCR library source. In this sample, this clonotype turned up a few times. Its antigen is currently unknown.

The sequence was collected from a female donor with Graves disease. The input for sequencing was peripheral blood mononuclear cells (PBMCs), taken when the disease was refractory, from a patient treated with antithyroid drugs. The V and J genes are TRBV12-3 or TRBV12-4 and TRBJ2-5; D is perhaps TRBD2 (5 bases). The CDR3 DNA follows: TGTGCCAGCACCGCAGAGACGGGAAACCAAGAGACCCAGTACTTC. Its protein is CASTAETGNQETQYF.